The clone carrying this TCR beta chain appeared many times. These data originate in a study of T-cell reconstitution after alpha-beta-depleted transplantation in children. Molecular barcoding with unique molecular identifiers was used for the TCRbeta library. MiXCR, run by TCRdb on the PCR reads, gives a single entry per CDR3 protein. The sample lists about 210,000 distinct CDR3 sequences; approximately 15% were seen once. Trimming shortened V by 6 bases and J by 5 bases, and 16 bases separated the two germline ends. The CDR3 has 15 amino acids. Looked up from germline, CDR1 is SGHTA and CDR2 is FQGNSA.

The source is a male patient under 10 years old who had a stem cell transplant for acute lymphoblastic leukemia, so the T cells may come from the graft donor. The material was PBMCs, mostly from graft donor cells, obtained 360 days after TCRalphabeta/CD19-depleted stem cell transplant. The genes are TRBV7-2 and TRBJ1-4; perhaps TRBD1 as D (5 bases). This CDR3 reads CASRKGAFPNEKLFF. The CDR3 nucleotides are TGTGCCAGCAGAAAAGGGGCGTTCCCCAATGAAAAACTGTTTTTT.